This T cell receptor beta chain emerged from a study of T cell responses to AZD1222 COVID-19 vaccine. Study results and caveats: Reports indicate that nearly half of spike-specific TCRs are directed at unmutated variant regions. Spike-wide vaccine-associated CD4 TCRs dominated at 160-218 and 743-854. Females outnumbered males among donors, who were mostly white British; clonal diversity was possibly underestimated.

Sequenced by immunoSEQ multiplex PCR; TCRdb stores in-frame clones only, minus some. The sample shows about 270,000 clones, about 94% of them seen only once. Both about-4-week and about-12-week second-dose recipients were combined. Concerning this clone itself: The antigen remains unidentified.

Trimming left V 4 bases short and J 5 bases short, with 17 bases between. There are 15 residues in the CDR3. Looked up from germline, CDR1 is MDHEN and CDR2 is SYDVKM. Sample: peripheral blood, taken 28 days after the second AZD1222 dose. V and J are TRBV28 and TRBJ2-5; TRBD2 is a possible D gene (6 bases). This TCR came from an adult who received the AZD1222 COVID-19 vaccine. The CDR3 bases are TGTGCCAGCAGTTCCCGTGGGGTAGCGGATGAGACCCAGTACTTC. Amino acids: CASSSRGVADETQYF.